This entry lists 5 T cell receptor beta chains sequenced from one sample in a study of cytomegalovirus exposure and HLA in healthy donors. PCR was performed using 60 Vbeta and 13 Jbeta primers. The assay was immunoSEQ multiplex PCR, and TCRdb's table has in-frame clones only and misses some. The sample lists tens of thousands of clones, around 85% occurring once. Sequencing used PBMCs. The source of these receptors is a man in his fifties or sixties in good health and CMV-seronegative.

The CDR3 region has the DNA TGTGCCAGCAGGGACGGACTAGCGGGAGTAAGGGAGCAGTACTTC. Encoded protein: CASRDGLAGVREQYF. The chain is built from TRBV2 and TRBJ2-7, with 13 positions matching TRBD2. CDR3 length: 15 amino acids. Trimming cost V 6 bases and J 7 bases; bases outside gene matches: 9. Germline V gene sequence: CDR1 SNHLY, CDR2 FYNNEI.

For the CDR3, the DNA is TGCGCCAGCAGCTTTGGCCCAGGGGGTGCCCTGTCCTACGAGCAGTACTTC. Its translation: CASSFGPGGALSYEQYF. The rearrangement links TRBV5-1 to TRBJ2-7; 7 bases line up with TRBD1. The germline gives CDR1 SGHRS, CDR2 YFSETQ. The CDR3 consists of 17 residues. Losses at the gene ends were 2 bases for V and 1 base for J; bases not matched to a gene: 12.

V gene TRBV11-2 combines with J gene TRBJ1-3; TRBD1 matches 7 bases. CDR3 length: 16 amino acids. Germline trimming cut 5 bases from V and 1 base from J; bases unmatched to any gene: 8. Germline V gene lookup returns CDR1 SGHAT and CDR2 FQNNGV. The CDR3 loop is CASSTQGLRSGNTIYF. The CDR3 DNA follows: TGTGCCAGCAGCACACAGGGGCTTAGGTCTGGAAACACCATATATTTT.

V usage is TRBV5-1 and J usage is TRBJ2-3, with TRBD2 identical over 7 bases. This CDR3 region has 17 residues. Unmatched junction bases numbered 11, after V lost 1 base and J lost 3 bases. The germline V gene has CDR1 SGHRS and CDR2 YFSETQ. In nucleotides, the CDR3 is TGCGCCAGCAGCTTGTTCAGTACGGGGAGGGAGACAGATACGCAGTATTTT. Protein: CASSLFSTGRETDTQYF.

The CDR3 DNA sequence: TGCGCCAGCAGCCAAGACGGAGCGGGGTACACAGATACGCAGTATTTT. Amino acid sequence: CASSQDGAGYTDTQYF. J is TRBJ2-3 and V is TRBV4-3; TRBD2 matches at 7 bases. The ends lost 0 bases at V and 2 bases at J; junction bases unmatched: 5. Germline loops: CDR1 LGHNA, CDR2 YSLEER. The CDR3 sequence is 16 residues long.